One and the same sample provided the 4 T cell receptor beta chains below, sequenced in a study of CD8+ T cells in alopecia areata (dated by TCRdb to between 2018 and 2020). The method behind the library was the immunoSEQ multiplex PCR assay. RNA was extracted from all samples and reverse transcribed into cDNA as template for TCR sequencing. TCRdb took this table from immuneACCESS and kept in-frame rearrangements with V and J called. Such tables lack part of the clones; where checked against another copy, unresolved V genes explain under half of the gap, and the rest is unexplained. This sample is represented by some 20,000 clones; 60% to 70% of them were singletons. The ten largest clones represent 4.5% of the sample. CD4+ cells from several biomarker-study patients were further sorted into CD25+CD127- cells. The specimen sequenced was CD4+ Tregs sorted from blood. The source is a human donor with alopecia areata.

This rearrangement joins TRBV7-2 to TRBJ2-5, with 7 bases matching TRBD1. The J call is doubtful: the DNA matches TRBJ2-7 better. This CDR3 has 14 amino acids. The germline gives CDR1 SGHTA, CDR2 FQGNSA. CDR3 nucleotide sequence: TGTGCCAGCAGTAAGGGACAGAGGCCTTACGAGCAGTACTTC. Amino acids: CASSKGQRPYEQYF.

The rearrangement uses TRBV9 and TRBJ2-5, with D perhaps TRBD2 (7 bases). This CDR3 has 12 residues. V gave up 7 bases and J gave up 5 bases, with 12 bases separating them. The V gene's germline CDR1 is SGDLS and CDR2 YYNGEE. CDR3 loop: CASGGAKETQYF. The CDR3 DNA is TGTGCCAGCGGGGGGGCGAAGGAGACCCAGTACTTC.

This chain joins TRBV2 and TRBJ2-1, with D perhaps matching TRBD1 (5 bases). The CDR3 runs 11 residues. Germline CDR1 and CDR2: SNHLY and FYNNEI. The V gene lost 5 bases and the J gene lost 12 bases, with 11 bases spanning the gap. Here the CDR3 DNA reads TGTGCCAGCAGTCGACAGCTTCGGCAGTTCTTC. It specifies CASSRQLRQFF.

The chain recombines TRBV6-1 with TRBJ2-1; D tentatively fits TRBD1 or TRBD2 (5 bases each). Germline CDR1 reads MNHNS; CDR2 reads SASEGT. The CDR3 totals 14 residues. Trimming cost V 6 bases and J 2 bases, with 11 bases left between them. In nucleotides, the CDR3 is TGTGCCAGCAGAGAGGGGTCGGCCTACAATGAGCAGTTCTTC. It translates to CASREGSAYNEQFF.